A single sample is the source of the 5 T cell receptor beta chains below, sequenced in a study of graft-versus-host responses after intestinal transplantation listed by TCRdb under 2021. The antigens of these receptors remain unknown. The sample's time point label, in plain terms: cells obtained before transplantation from donor or recipient. The library relied on the immunoSEQ multiplex PCR assay. This is the immuneACCESS table as TCRdb keeps it, with only in-frame sequences that have V and J called. A part of the clones is gone; compared with another copy, unresolved V genes explain less than half, and the rest is unexplained. The sample table holds tens of thousands of clones, of which around 96% were seen once. The ten largest clonotypes hold around 0.23% of the sample. The source material was unstimulated CD8+ T cells sorted from spleen or lymph node cells, sampled before transplant. Receptors were obtained from a human donor who was the organ donor for an intestinal transplant.

This sequence joins TRBV18 and TRBJ1-6, with D perhaps matching TRBD1 (5 bases). CDR1 KGHSH and CDR2 LQKENI come from the germline V gene. The CDR3 is 17 residues long. The ends were cut back, 6 bases at V and 4 bases at J, with 19 bases in the middle. CDR3 coding DNA: TGTGCCAGCTCGACCCGGGGGACCCCCAGTTATAATTCACCCCTCCACTTT. It encodes CASSTRGTPSYNSPLHF.

The chain combines TRBV4-1 with TRBJ2-7, with D possibly TRBD1 on 5 matching bases. Deletions cut 9 bases from V and 2 bases from J, with 17 bases between. Germline CDR1 MGHRA, CDR2 YSYEKL. The CDR3 covers 14 residues. The CDR3 is CASQATVRAYEQYF. CDR3 nucleotide sequence: TGCGCCAGTCAAGCCACTGTCAGGGCCTACGAGCAGTACTTC.

The chain has TRBV5-1 and TRBJ2-7; no definite D call. The CDR3 spans 12 residues. Trimming removed 4 bases at V and 5 bases at J, with 10 bases between. Germline CDR1 is SGHRS and CDR2 is YFSETQ. The CDR3 here is CASSLISDEQYF. CDR3 coding DNA: TGCGCCAGCAGCCTGATAAGTGACGAGCAGTACTTC. The variable domain in full, completed from reference TRBV5-1 and TRBJ2-7, reads KAGVTQTPRYLIKTRGQQVTLSCSPISGHRSVSWYQQTPGQGLQFLFEYFSETQRNKGNFPGRFSGRQFSNSRSEMNVSTLELGDSALYLCASSLISDEQYFGPGTRLTVT.

The V gene is TRBV4-1, the J gene TRBJ1-1; D is undetermined. The CDR3 totals 17 residues. V lost 4 bases and J 2 bases, leaving 20 bases between the germline ends. Germline-derived CDR1 and CDR2 are MGHRA and YSYEKL. The DNA for the CDR3 is TGCGCCAGCAGCCCCTGGGGAGTGCAGGATTTCAACACTGAAGCTTTCTTT. Amino acids: CASSPWGVQDFNTEAFF.

The rearrangement links TRBV15 to TRBJ2-7; D uncertain. Between the trimmed V and J ends, which lost 5 bases and 5 bases, there was a span of 16 bases. Germline CDR1 LNHNV, CDR2 YYDKDF (reference sequence). The CDR3 runs to 14 residues. The CDR3 coding sequence is TGTGCCACCAGCGTGATGTCGTTGGCCGACGAGCAGTACTTC. Translation gives CATSVMSLADEQYF.